The 24 T cell receptor beta chains listed next were all sequenced from one sample in a study of T cell repertoires in cytomegalovirus infection. TCRdb re-analysed the reads in MiXCR, keeping a single row per CDR3 protein. Here the sample spans roughly 760,000 distinct CDR3 sequences, under 40% being singletons. Sequencing used PBMCs. These receptors originate from a human donor in good health (CMV status not recorded). Some clones in this sample may be carry-over from other donors' samples.

This clonotype was counted at least ten times. The chain carries TRBV27 and TRBJ2-1; 7 bases line up with TRBD1. This CDR3 region has 14 residues. V gave up 6 bases and J gave up 5 bases; unmatched junction bases: 7. From germline, CDR1 is MNHEY and CDR2 SMNVEV (reference sequence). The CDR3 reads CASRGTEADNEQFF. The CDR3 nucleotides read TGTGCCAGCAGGGGGACAGAGGCAGACAATGAGCAGTTCTTC.

In its sample, this clonotype was seen many times. The V and J genes are TRBV20-1 and TRBJ2-2; maybe TRBD2 (6 bases). This CDR3 spans 15 amino acids. Trimming removed 4 bases from V and 0 bases from J, with 12 bases in between. Per the germline V gene, CDR1 is DFQATT and CDR2 is SNEGSKA (reference sequence). The CDR3 sequence: CSAKRAGTNTGELFF. The CDR3 nucleotides are TGCAGTGCTAAGCGCGCGGGGACGAACACCGGGGAGCTGTTTTTT.

V usage is TRBV6-1 and J usage is TRBJ1-1, with D unresolved. Deletions cut 3 bases from V and 1 base from J, with 9 bases between. In germline, CDR1 is MNHNS, CDR2 SASEGT. This CDR3 spans 14 amino acids. The CDR3 loop reads CASSDLWGNTEAFF. CDR3 in DNA: TGTGCCAGCAGTGACCTTTGGGGGAACACTGAAGCTTTCTTT.

As regards this clonotype: One junction end disagrees with the germline gene, perhaps due to a read error. J is TRBJ2-7 and V is TRBV7-9; 9 bases fit TRBD2. The CDR3 is 14 residues long. CDR1 SEHNR and CDR2 FQNEAQ come from the germline V gene (reference sequence). CDR3 bases: TGTGCCAGCCGCTTAGCGGGGGCGAACTACGAGCAGTACTTC. Its translation is CASRLAGANYEQYF.

This clonotype was seen a few times. The CDR3 nucleotides read TGTGCCAGCAGCTTTCGAGATAGCGGGAGAGTAAATACGCAGTATTTT. Residues: CASSFRDSGRVNTQYF. V is TRBV5-4 and J is TRBJ2-3; TRBD2 agrees at 9 bases. This CDR3 has 16 residues. Germline V gene sequence: CDR1 SGHNT, CDR2 YYREEE (reference sequence). Trimming at V came to 2 bases and at J to 7 bases, leaving 11 bases not matched to a gene.

The J gene is TRBJ1-1, the V gene TRBV29-1; D remains ambiguous. V shed 1 base and J shed 5 bases, with 11 bases lying between them. The CDR3 contains 13 residues. The germline V gene encodes CDR1 SQVTM and CDR2 ANQGSEA. CDR3 protein: CSVEVEGRTEAFF. In DNA form, the CDR3 reads TGCAGCGTTGAAGTCGAGGGTAGGACTGAAGCTTTCTTT.

The chain links TRBV25-1 to TRBJ1-4, with 9 bases aligning to TRBD1. Germline CDR1 reads MGHDK; CDR2 reads SYGVNS. V trimming: 3 bases; J trimming: 8 bases; junction bases outside the gene matches: 7. There are 15 residues in the CDR3. The CDR3 protein is CASSDDRGIQEKLFF. The CDR3 DNA is TGTGCCAGCAGTGACGACAGGGGGATTCAGGAAAAACTGTTTTTT.

V gene TRBV6-1 combines with J gene TRBJ2-2; D may be TRBD1 (6 bases). The germline CDR1 and CDR2 sequences are MNHNS and SASEGT. Trimming removed 5 bases at V and 0 bases at J, with 13 bases between. The CDR3 extends over 16 amino acids. The CDR3 DNA is TGTGCCAGCAGTCGAGACAGGTTCGCGAACACCGGGGAGCTGTTTTTT. Amino acids: CASSRDRFANTGELFF.

This clonotype showed up many times. The genes are TRBV12-3 or TRBV12-4 and TRBJ1-3; D uncertain. V was trimmed by 8 bases and J by 4 bases, leaving 15 bases between them. The CDR3 is made up of 14 amino acids. The chain's CDR3 is CASSPTGSGNTIYF. The DNA of the CDR3 is TGTGCCAGCTCACCAACCGGGTCGGGAAACACCATATATTTT.

This clonotype appeared a few times. The V gene is TRBV6-1, the J gene TRBJ2-5; possibly TRBD1 for D (6 bases). The CDR3 extends over 18 amino acids. V lost 6 bases, J lost 0 bases, and 23 bases lay in between. The germline V gene has CDR1 MNHNS and CDR2 SASEGT. CDR3 DNA: TGTGCCAGCAGAGAGGGCAGGGGTCGGCCTTGGTACCAAGAGACCCAGTACTTC. Its protein is CASREGRGRPWYQETQYF.

V is TRBV12-3 or TRBV12-4 and J is TRBJ1-5; 8 bases agree with TRBD1. J was trimmed by 6 bases and V by 5 bases; bases with no gene match: 9. The CDR3 spans 15 residues. The CDR3 loop reads CASSGPGQAVQPQHF. In DNA, the CDR3 is TGTGCCAGCAGTGGACCGGGACAGGCGGTTCAGCCCCAGCATTTT.

This clonotype has a count of ten or more. V and J are TRBV7-2 and TRBJ2-6; possible D gene TRBD2, 7 bases. CDR1 is SGHTA and CDR2 is FQGNSA in the germline V gene. Trimming left V 1 base short and J 3 bases short, with 13 bases between. The CDR3 consists of 17 residues. This CDR3 is CASSLVSGGSGANVLTF. CDR3 bases: TGTGCCAGCAGCTTAGTGTCGGGGGGCAGTGGGGCCAACGTCCTGACTTTC.

In its sample, this clonotype was seen a few times. V gene TRBV10-3 combines with J gene TRBJ1-3; D not resolved. CDR3 length: 12 residues. The germline gives CDR1 ENHRY, CDR2 SYGVKD. Trimming pared 7 bases from V and 1 base from J, leaving 5 bases between. CDR3 in amino acids: CAIIGSGNTIYF. CDR3 nucleotide sequence: TGTGCCATCATTGGGTCTGGAAACACCATATATTTT.

CDR3 sequence: CASSSTIGTSTNEKLFF. The CDR3 coding sequence is TGTGCCAGCAGCTCCACAATCGGTACTTCAACTAATGAAAAACTGTTTTTT. V usage is TRBV7-8 and J usage is TRBJ1-4; D not certain. V lost 4 bases and J lost 0, with 15 bases in between. Germline V gene sequence: CDR1 SGHVS, CDR2 FQNEAQ. The CDR3 length is 17 residues.

V and J are TRBV20-1 and TRBJ1-5; the D gene is possibly TRBD1 (5 bases). CDR3 length: 15 residues. V lost 7 bases and J lost 0, with 16 bases in between. Looked up from germline, CDR1 is DFQATT and CDR2 is SNEGSKA (reference sequence). The CDR3 coding sequence is TGCAGTGGCACTCCGGGGACGAATAGCAATCAGCCCCAGCATTTT. Translation gives CSGTPGTNSNQPQHF.

Comment on this clonotype: A much larger clone differs by one base, so this may be a read error. J is TRBJ2-2 and V is TRBV7-9; D remains ambiguous. Germline assignment: CDR1 SEHNR and CDR2 FQNEAQ (reference sequence). The CDR3 spans 16 residues. The CDR3 DNA reads TGTGTCAGCAGCTTAGAGCCAGCGTGGGACACCGGGGAGCTGTTTTTT. This sequence encodes CVSSLEPAWDTGELFF.

The count of this clonotype is one. The rearrangement links TRBV7-2 to TRBJ1-1; D gene unclear. CDR1 and CDR2 (germline): SGHTA, FQGNSA. This CDR3 has 14 amino acids. The V gene lost 0 bases and the J gene lost 7 bases, with 12 bases spanning the gap. CDR3 nucleotide sequence: TGTGCCAGCAGCTTAGCTCTGGCATGGCGTGAAGCTTTCTTT. Its translation is CASSLALAWREAFF.

This clonotype was observed a few times. The J gene is TRBJ1-1, the V gene TRBV6-1; D may be TRBD1 (5 bases). CDR1 is MNHNS and CDR2 is SASEGT in the germline V gene. The CDR3 covers 15 residues. Between the trimmed V and J ends, which lost 2 bases and 0 bases, there was a span of 10 bases. The CDR3 loop reads CASSEIGHLNTEAFF. Written as DNA, the CDR3 is TGTGCCAGCAGTGAAATAGGACACCTGAACACTGAAGCTTTCTTT.

This clonotype was found a few times. V gene TRBV5-6 combines with J gene TRBJ1-3; D is unresolved. The germline gives CDR1 SGHDT, CDR2 YYEEEE. This CDR3 contains 15 residues. Trimming took 5 bases from V and 0 from J, leaving 12 bases between them. The CDR3: CASSRGPNSGNTIYF. The DNA for the CDR3 is TGTGCCAGCAGTCGAGGGCCCAACTCTGGAAACACCATATATTTT. Using reference TRBV5-6 and TRBJ1-3 for the parts outside the CDR3, the full variable domain is DAGVTQSPTHLIKTRGQQVTLRCSPKSGHDTVSWYQQALGQGPQFIFQYYEEEERQRGNFPDRFSGHQFPNYSSELNVNALLLGDSALYLCASSRGPNSGNTIYFGEGSWLTVV.

This clonotype has more than one count but fewer than ten. The rearrangement joins TRBV7-6 to TRBJ2-1; D uncertain. The CDR3 loop spans 17 amino acids. Trimming shortened V by 2 bases and J by 0 bases, and 14 bases separated the two germline ends. Germline CDR1 is SGHVS and CDR2 is FNYEAQ. The CDR3 reads CASSLMGSFSSYNEQFF. The CDR3 bases are TGTGCCAGCAGCTTAATGGGTAGTTTTAGCTCCTACAATGAGCAGTTCTTC.

This clonotype occurred a few times. The chain employs TRBV28 and TRBJ1-1; possibly TRBD1 for D (6 bases). Trimming removed 6 bases from V and 5 bases from J, with 19 bases in between. The CDR3 spans 15 residues. Germline V gene lookup returns CDR1 MDHEN and CDR2 SYDVKM. The CDR3 protein is CASSQLDGQGTEAFF. Here the CDR3 DNA reads TGTGCCAGCAGCCAGTTAGACGGGCAGGGGACTGAAGCTTTCTTT.

CDR3 amino acids: CASSWGGLAGGTYNEQFF. CDR3 in DNA: TGTGCCAGCAGCTGGGGGGGACTAGCGGGAGGAACCTACAATGAGCAGTTCTTC. The chain links TRBV5-4 to TRBJ2-1; 15 nucleotides agree with TRBD2. This CDR3 has 18 amino acids. The J segment lost 2 bases and the V segment lost 3 bases, leaving 6 bases of the junction unmatched. The germline CDR1 and CDR2 sequences are SGHNT and YYREEE (reference sequence).

This clonotype was detected only a few times. The chain couples TRBV12-3 or TRBV12-4 to TRBJ2-1; possibly TRBD1 for D (6 bases). V lost 3 bases and J lost 0, with 18 bases in between. The CDR3 is 18 residues long. CDR3 bases: TGTGCCAGCAGTTTCCCGTCGCACTTAGGGGGCTCCTACAATGAGCAGTTCTTC. Protein sequence: CASSFPSHLGGSYNEQFF.

The V call is TRBV12-3 or TRBV12-4, the J call TRBJ1-6, with D tentatively TRBD1 (6 bases). Trimming cost V 6 bases and J 6 bases, with 12 bases left between them. The CDR3 has 14 residues. The CDR3: CASSQTGSNSPLHF. In DNA, the CDR3 is TGTGCCAGCAGCCAAACAGGGTCTAATTCACCCCTCCACTTT.